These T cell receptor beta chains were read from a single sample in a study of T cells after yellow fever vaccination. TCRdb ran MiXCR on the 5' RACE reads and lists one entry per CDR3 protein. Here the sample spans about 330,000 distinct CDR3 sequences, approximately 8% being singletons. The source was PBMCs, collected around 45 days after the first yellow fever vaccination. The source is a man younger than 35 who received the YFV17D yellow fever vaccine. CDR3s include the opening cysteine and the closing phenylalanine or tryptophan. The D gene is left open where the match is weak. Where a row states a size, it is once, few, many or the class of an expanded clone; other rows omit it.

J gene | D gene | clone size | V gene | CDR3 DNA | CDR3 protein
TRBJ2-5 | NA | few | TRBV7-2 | TGTGCCAGCAGCTGGACAGGGACTAGGGAGACCCAGTACTTC | CASSWTGTRETQYF
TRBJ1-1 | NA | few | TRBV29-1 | TGCAGCGTTGGGCCCCAGCAGAACACTGAAGCTTTCTTT | CSVGPQQNTEAFF
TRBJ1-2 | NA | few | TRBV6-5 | TGTGCCAGCAGTTACTCGAAAGGGGCTGCCTATGGCTACACCTTC | CASSYSKGAAYGYTF
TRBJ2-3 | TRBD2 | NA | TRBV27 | TGTGCCAGCAGTTCCTTAGCGGGACATACCACAGATACGCAGTATTTT | CASSSLAGHTTDTQYF
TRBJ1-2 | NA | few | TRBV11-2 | TGTGCCAGCAGCTTAGCCAGGAGGGGACATGGCTACACCTTC | CASSLARRGHGYTF
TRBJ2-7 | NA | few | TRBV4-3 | TGCGCCAGCAGCCAAGCGTACGGACACTCCTACGAGCAGTACTTC | CASSQAYGHSYEQYF
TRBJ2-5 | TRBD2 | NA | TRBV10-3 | TGTGCCATCAGTTCGACTAGCGGTGGAGGAGAGACCCAGTACTTC | CAISSTSGGGETQYF
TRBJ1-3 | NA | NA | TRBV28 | TGTGCCAGCAGTTTATTTTCGGGGGCCGGCTCTGGAAACACCATATATTTT | CASSLFSGAGSGNTIYF
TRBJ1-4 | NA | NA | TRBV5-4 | TGTGCCAGCAGCGTTACCCCAACTAATGAAAAACTGTTTTTT | CASSVTPTNEKLFF
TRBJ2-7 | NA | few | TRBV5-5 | TGTGCCAGCAGACCCAACCCCAGGGACTTCGGCGAGCAGTACTTC | CASRPNPRDFGEQYF
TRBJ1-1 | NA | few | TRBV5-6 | TGTGCCAGCAGCTTCGGGGGTTTAGCGAGAAGAACTGAAGCTTTCTTT | CASSFGGLARRTEAFF
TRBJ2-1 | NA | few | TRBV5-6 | TGTGCCAGCAGCTTGCAACAGGGCCCCTACAATGAGCAGTTCTTC | CASSLQQGPYNEQFF
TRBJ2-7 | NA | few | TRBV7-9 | TGTGCCAGCAGCTTAGGGGCCTTGGGGGGCTTCTACGAGCAGTACTTC | CASSLGALGGFYEQYF
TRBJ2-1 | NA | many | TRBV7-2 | TGTGCCAGCAGCTTAGCGTGGGCAGCAGAGCAGTTCTTC | CASSLAWAAEQFF
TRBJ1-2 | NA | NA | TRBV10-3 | TGTGCCATCAGTGAAGGGGCAGACTATGGCTACACCTTC | CAISEGADYGYTF
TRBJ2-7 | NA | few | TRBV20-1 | TGCAGTGCCACCTCCGGGGCGGTTTCCCACGAGCAGTACTTC | CSATSGAVSHEQYF
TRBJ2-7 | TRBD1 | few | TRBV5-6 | TGTGCCAGCAGCGTAGACAGGGGTAACGAGCAGTACTTC | CASSVDRGNEQYF
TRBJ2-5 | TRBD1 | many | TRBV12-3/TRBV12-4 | TGTGCCAGCAGTTTTAGGGGGCTGATTGAGACCCAGTACTTC | CASSFRGLIETQYF
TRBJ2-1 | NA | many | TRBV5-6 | TGTGCCAGCAGCTTAGGCAATAGGAATGAGCAGTTCTTC | CASSLGNRNEQFF
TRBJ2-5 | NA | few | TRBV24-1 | TGTGCCACCAGTGATTTGCAAATGAAGAAGGAGGAAGAGACCCAGTACTTC | CATSDLQMKKEEETQYF
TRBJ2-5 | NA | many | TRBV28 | TGTGCCAGCAGTTTCCCGGGGACGATGGAGACCCAGTACTTC | CASSFPGTMETQYF
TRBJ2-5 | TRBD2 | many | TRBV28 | TGTGCCAGCAGTTTGCTAGCGGGGGCCCAAGAGACCCAGTACTTC | CASSLLAGAQETQYF
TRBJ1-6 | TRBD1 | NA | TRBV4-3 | TGCGCCAGCCGCGGACAGGAAGCGGGGGATATATCCCTCCACTTT | CASRGQEAGDISLHF
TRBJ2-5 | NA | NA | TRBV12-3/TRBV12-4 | TGTGCCAGCAGTCGATCCGGACAGATAGTTGGGGAGACCCAGTACTTC | CASSRSGQIVGETQYF
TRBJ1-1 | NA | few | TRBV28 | TGTGCCAGCAGTCTCACCCCCGGGGAAGCTTTCTTT | CASSLTPGEAFF
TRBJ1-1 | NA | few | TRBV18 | TGTGCCAGCTCACCCGCCTTGCCTGAAGCTTTCTTT | CASSPALPEAFF
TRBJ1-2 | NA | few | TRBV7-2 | TGTGCCAGCAGCGGACATGGCTACACCTTC | CASSGHGYTF
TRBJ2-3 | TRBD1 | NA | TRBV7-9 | TGTGCCAGCAGAAACACGACGGCGAGGGGGCCCACAGATACGCAGTATTTT | CASRNTTARGPTDTQYF
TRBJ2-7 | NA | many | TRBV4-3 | TGCGCCAGCAGCCAAGCACTCGACAGGACCTACGAGCAGTACTTC | CASSQALDRTYEQYF
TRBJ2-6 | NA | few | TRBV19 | TGTGCCAGTGAAGGAGGGGGTGGGGCCAACGTCCTGACTTTC | CASEGGGGANVLTF
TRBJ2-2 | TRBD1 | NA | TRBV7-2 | TGTGCCAGCAGCTTTGAGACAGGGAAGGGAAAGGCCGGGGAGCTGTTTTTT | CASSFETGKGKAGELFF
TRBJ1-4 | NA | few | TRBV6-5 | TGTGCCAGCCGTTTATTAGATCCTGGGGAAAAACTGTTTTTT | CASRLLDPGEKLFF
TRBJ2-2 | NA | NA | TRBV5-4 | TGTGCCAGCAGATCCCGGACGGGGGACGGGGAGCTGTTTTTT | CASRSRTGDGELFF
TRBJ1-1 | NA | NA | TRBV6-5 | TGTGCCAGCAGTTCAACACTGAACACTGAAGCTTTCTTT | CASSSTLNTEAFF
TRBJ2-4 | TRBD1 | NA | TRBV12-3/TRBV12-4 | TGTGCCAGCAACCACCCGAATCAGGGGGAAAACATTCAGTACTTC | CASNHPNQGENIQYF
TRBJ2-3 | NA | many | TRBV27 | TGTGCCAGCAGTTTGGCGGACAGGCCTCCGGGGGAGGCGCAGTATTTT | CASSLADRPPGEAQYF
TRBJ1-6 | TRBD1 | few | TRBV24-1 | TGTGCCATCCAACGTAAACAGGGGGATTCACCCCTCCACTTT | CAIQRKQGDSPLHF
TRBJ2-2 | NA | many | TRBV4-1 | TGCGCCAGCAGCCATTCGGACAGACTTTACACCGGGGAGCTGTTTTTT | CASSHSDRLYTGELFF
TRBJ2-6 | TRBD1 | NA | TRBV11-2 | TGTGCCAGCAGCCCGGGACAGGGGGTTAGCTCTGGGGCCAACGTCCTGACTTTC | CASSPGQGVSSGANVLTF
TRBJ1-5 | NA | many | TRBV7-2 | TGTGCCAGCAGCCCCGTGGGGAGCAATCAGCCCCAGCATTTT | CASSPVGSNQPQHF
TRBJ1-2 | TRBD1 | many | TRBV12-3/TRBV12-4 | TGTGCCAGCAGTCGAACCGGGACAGACGGCTACACCTTC | CASSRTGTDGYTF
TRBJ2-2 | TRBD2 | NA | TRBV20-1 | TGCAGTGCTAGAGAAAGTACTAGCGCATCCTTTCTAAACACCGGGGAGCTGTTTTTT | CSARESTSASFLNTGELFF
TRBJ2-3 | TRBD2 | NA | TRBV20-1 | TGCAGGACTAGCGGGTCCTCAGATACGCAGTATTTT | CRTSGSSDTQYF
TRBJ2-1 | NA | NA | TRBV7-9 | TGTGCCAGCAGCCTACAGGGCTATGAGCAGTTCTTC | CASSLQGYEQFF
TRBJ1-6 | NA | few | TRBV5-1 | TGCGCCAGCAGCCGTCTGGGGAGGAATTCACCCCTCCACTTT | CASSRLGRNSPLHF
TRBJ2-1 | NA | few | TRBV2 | TGTGCCAGCAGTGAAGAGCAGGGCATCGGGAATGAGCAGTTCTTC | CASSEEQGIGNEQFF
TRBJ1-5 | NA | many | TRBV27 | TGTGCCAGCAGTTTATCAGGGGCCAATCAGCCCCAGCATTTT | CASSLSGANQPQHF
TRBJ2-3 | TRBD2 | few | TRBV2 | TGTGCCAGCAGTGAGAAGGGACTAGCGGCCAATACGCAGTATTTT | CASSEKGLAANTQYF
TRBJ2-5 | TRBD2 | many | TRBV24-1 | TGTGCCACCAGTGACCTGGGACTAGCGGGGGGGATGGAGACCCAGTACTTC | CATSDLGLAGGMETQYF
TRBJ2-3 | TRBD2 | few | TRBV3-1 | TGTGCCAGCACCAAACCGGCGGGGGGCGCCTTCACAGATACGCAGTATTTT | CASTKPAGGAFTDTQYF
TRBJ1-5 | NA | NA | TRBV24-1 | TGTGCCACCAGTGATTCAACAGGGAATAGCAATCAGCCCCAGCATTTT | CATSDSTGNSNQPQHF
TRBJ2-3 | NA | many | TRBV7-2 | TGTGCCAGCAGCTTGCCCGGGACATCTTGGGGCACAGATACGCAGTATTTT | CASSLPGTSWGTDTQYF
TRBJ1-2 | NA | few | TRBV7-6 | TGTGCCAGCAGCCCGGGGAGGACTAACTATGGCTACACCTTC | CASSPGRTNYGYTF
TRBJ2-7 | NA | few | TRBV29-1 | TGCAGCGTAGACCTCAGGTCGGCGGGGCGCGAGCAGTACTTC | CSVDLRSAGREQYF
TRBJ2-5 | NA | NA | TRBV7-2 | TGTGCCAGCAGCTTAGTCCCCCGGGAGACCCAGTACTTC | CASSLVPRETQYF
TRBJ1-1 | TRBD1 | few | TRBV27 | TGTGCCAGCAGTTCGCCATCGACAGGGGCCCGCACTGAAGCTTTCTTT | CASSSPSTGARTEAFF
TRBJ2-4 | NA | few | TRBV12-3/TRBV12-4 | TGTGCCAGCAGTCCCGGGACATGGCTAGCCAAAAACATTCAGTACTTC | CASSPGTWLAKNIQYF
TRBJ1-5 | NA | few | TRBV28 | TGTGCCAGCACCACATTTGCACCGGGGGGGCCTCGGAATCAGCCCCAGCATTTT | CASTTFAPGGPRNQPQHF
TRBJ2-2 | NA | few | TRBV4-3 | TGCGCCAGCAGCCAAGATTGGGATTACAGAACCGGGGAGCTGTTTTTT | CASSQDWDYRTGELFF
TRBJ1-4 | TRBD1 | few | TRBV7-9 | TGTGCCAGCAGCGGCCCGACAGGGGTTAATGAAAAACTGTTTTTT | CASSGPTGVNEKLFF